This T cell receptor (beta chain) originates from a study of blood T cell repertoires in COVID-19. Across the study: Nucleic acid was either cDNA or gDNA, and it came from T cells, B-cell-depleted T cells, or PBMCs.

Produced via immunoSEQ multiplex PCR; TCRdb's table is partial and in-frame only. The data contain hundreds of thousands of clones, around 91% of them singletons. Individuals drawn from 24 US areas were roughly 18 to 100 years old. V was trimmed by 4 bases and J by 4 bases, leaving 8 bases between them. Germline V gives CDR1 SGHTA, CDR2 FQGNSA. This CDR3 is built from 13 residues. V gene TRBV7-2 combines with J gene TRBJ1-3, with D unresolved. The sequenced sample consisted of PBMCs or T cells enriched from blood (not recorded which). The sequence came from a woman aged 18-30 years with acute COVID-19. CDR3 DNA sequence: TGTGCCAGCAGCTCGACTCCCGGAAACACCATATATTTT. This gives the protein CASSSTPGNTIYF.